These T cell receptor beta chains were read from a single sample in a study of cytomegalovirus exposure and HLA in healthy donors. Measured with immunoSEQ multiplex PCR; TCRdb has only the in-frame clones, and not every one. The repertoire holds 130,000 or so clones, more than 70% seen once, with roughly 0.9% in the top ten. The specimen was PBMCs. Receptors were obtained from a woman in her sixties in good health and CMV-seronegative. Each CDR3 is given with its conserved first and last residue. Each record gives: CDR3 DNA, CDR3 protein, clone size, D gene, V gene, J gene. D genes are given only for firm matches. The size of a clone is reported for some rows only, either as once, few or many, or as a class for expanded clones.

TGTGCCAGCGAGGGCTATAATTCACCCCTCCACTTT	CASEGYNSPLHF	NA	NA	TRBV6-6	TRBJ1-6
TGTGCCAGCAGCAAGGGACAGGGAAGCTATGGCTACACCTTC	CASSKGQGSYGYTF	NA	TRBD1	TRBV28	TRBJ1-2
TGTGCCAGCAGTTTCGGACAACCTGGAAACACCATATATTTT	CASSFGQPGNTIYF	NA	NA	TRBV28	TRBJ1-3
TGTGCCAGCAGTGGGGACAGGGGGACCGGTTATCCCTACGAGCAGTACTTC	CASSGDRGTGYPYEQYF	NA	TRBD1	TRBV6-1	TRBJ2-7
TGTGCCAGCAGCCAAGGGACTAGCGGGAGGGCCAGCTACGAGCAGTACTTC	CASSQGTSGRASYEQYF	once	TRBD2	TRBV4-2	TRBJ2-7
TGTGCCAGAAGGGTGAGACAGGGTAGGGCCTACGAGCAGTACTTC	CARRVRQGRAYEQYF	NA	TRBD1	TRBV5-3	TRBJ2-7
TGTGCCATCAGTGAGTCCTCCACTCCGGGACAGGGTTTCTACGAGCAGTACTTC	CAISESSTPGQGFYEQYF	NA	TRBD1	TRBV10-3	TRBJ2-7
TGCGCCAGCAGCCAAGATCGGAGCGAGGGTTGGCCTAGCACAGATACGCAGTATTTT	CASSQDRSEGWPSTDTQYF	NA	NA	TRBV4-1	TRBJ2-3
TGCGCCAGCAGCCGGGGTCCGGAGACCCAGTACTTC	CASSRGPETQYF	NA	NA	TRBV10-2	TRBJ2-5
TGTGCCATCAGTGAGTCGTATAGGCCAGAGGATGGCTACACCTTC	CAISESYRPEDGYTF	NA	NA	TRBV10-3	TRBJ1-2
TGTGCCAGCAGCCCGGACAGGGAGAACACTGAAGCTTTCTTT	CASSPDRENTEAFF	NA	TRBD1	TRBV27	TRBJ1-1
TGCGCCAGCAGCTTGGACCTCCGGGCGGGAACCTACAATGAGCAGTTCTTC	CASSLDLRAGTYNEQFF	NA	NA	TRBV5-1	TRBJ2-1
TGTGCCAGCAGTTTATCGGGGGGGGGCAATGAGCAGTTCTTC	CASSLSGGGNEQFF	few	TRBD2	TRBV28	TRBJ2-1
TGCGCCAGCAGCTTGGACCTAGCGGCCAACAATGAGCAGTTCTTC	CASSLDLAANNEQFF	NA	TRBD2	TRBV5-1	TRBJ2-1
TGTGCCAGTAGTATCCAGGGGGGCTATGGCTACACCTTC	CASSIQGGYGYTF	NA	TRBD1	TRBV19	TRBJ1-2
TGCGCCAGCAGCTCTAGCGGGCTTAACAATGAGCAGTTCTTC	CASSSSGLNNEQFF	NA	TRBD2	TRBV5-1	TRBJ2-1
TGTGCCAGCAGTACCCAGCGGGGGGTCACAGATACGCAGTATTTT	CASSTQRGVTDTQYF	few	TRBD2	TRBV28	TRBJ2-3
TGTGCCAGTAGTATTCTAGCGGGGGGATCCTACGAGCAGTACTTC	CASSILAGGSYEQYF	NA	TRBD2	TRBV19	TRBJ2-7
TGTGCCATCAGTGAACCCACAGGGGATGGAAACACCATATATTTT	CAISEPTGDGNTIYF	NA	TRBD1	TRBV10-3	TRBJ1-3
TGTGCCAGCAGCAGGGGGCTTCGTACTGAAGCTTTCTTT	CASSRGLRTEAFF	NA	TRBD1	TRBV27	TRBJ1-1
TGCGCCAGCAGCAAAACAGGGGGACCCCAAGAGACCCAGTACTTC	CASSKTGGPQETQYF	NA	TRBD1	TRBV5-1	TRBJ2-5
TGCGCCAGCTTGGGGACAGGGCAAGAGACCCAGTACTTC	CASLGTGQETQYF	NA	TRBD1	TRBV10-2	TRBJ2-5
TGTGCCATCAGCTCAACAGGTCACGGAGGGGCCGGGGAGCTGTTTTTT	CAISSTGHGGAGELFF	NA	NA	TRBV10-3	TRBJ2-2
TGCGCCAGCAGCTTGGACGGGACAGGGCGCAACTATGGCTACACCTTC	CASSLDGTGRNYGYTF	few	TRBD1	TRBV5-1	TRBJ1-2
TGTGCCAGCTCACCTCGGGACTCCGCAATTCCCGGGGAGCTGTTTTTT	CASSPRDSAIPGELFF	NA	NA	TRBV18	TRBJ2-2
TGTGCCAGCAGTTTTATTGGCGGGAGAAAAGGCGAGCAGTACTTC	CASSFIGGRKGEQYF	NA	TRBD2	TRBV28	TRBJ2-7
TGTGCCAGCCCCTCCCGGGTAGGGGAAATATCTGACAATGAGCAGTTCTTC	CASPSRVGEISDNEQFF	NA	NA	TRBV5-8	TRBJ2-1
TGTGCCAGTGGAAAATTGGGACTAGCGGGGGTCGGTACGCAGTATTTT	CASGKLGLAGVGTQYF	NA	TRBD2	TRBV19	TRBJ2-3
TGTGCCAGCAGTTTCGGGACTAGCGACTCCCCCCGGACCCACGAGCAGTACTTC	CASSFGTSDSPRTHEQYF	NA	TRBD2	TRBV27	TRBJ2-7
TGTGCCAGCAGCCGCCCCAGGACTAGCGGGGGGGCCCCCTACAATGAGCAGTTCTTC	CASSRPRTSGGAPYNEQFF	NA	TRBD2	TRBV7-2	TRBJ2-1
TGTGCCAGCAGTGAAGCGCTGAGGGGGGAGCAGTACTTC	CASSEALRGEQYF	few	NA	TRBV6-1	TRBJ2-7
TGTGCCAGCAGAAGGACAGGGATGAGGCTGTTTTTT	CASRRTGMRLFF	NA	TRBD1	TRBV7-6	TRBJ2-2
TGTGCCAGCAGCCTTCTCCAAGAGACCCAGTACTTC	CASSLLQETQYF	NA	NA	TRBV5-6	TRBJ2-5
TGTGCCAGCAGCTTAGTTGTTACAGCGGGACTAGCAAGCACAGATACGCAGTATTTT	CASSLVVTAGLASTDTQYF	few	TRBD2	TRBV7-6	TRBJ2-3
TGTGCCAGCAGCTTACTGACCCAGGCAGGCGACGAGCAGTACTTC	CASSLLTQAGDEQYF	NA	NA	TRBV7-6	TRBJ2-7
TGCGCCAGCAGCTTGTTGGGGGCTGGGGCCAAAAACATTCAGTACTTC	CASSLLGAGAKNIQYF	NA	NA	TRBV5-1	TRBJ2-4
TGCAGCGTTATTCCTCATACTCGGGACTATGGCTACACCTTC	CSVIPHTRDYGYTF	NA	NA	TRBV29-1	TRBJ1-2
TGTGCCAGTAGTTCGCGTACAGTCGGCTCCTATAATTCACCCCTCCACTTT	CASSSRTVGSYNSPLHF	NA	NA	TRBV19	TRBJ1-6
TGTGCCAGCAGTTTATCGTCGGGACAGGTTTTTAGCGGGGAGCTGTTTTTT	CASSLSSGQVFSGELFF	NA	TRBD1	TRBV28	TRBJ2-2
TGTGCCAGCAGCTTGGAAACAGGGAACACCGGGGAGCTGTTTTTT	CASSLETGNTGELFF	NA	NA	TRBV5-4	TRBJ2-2
TGTGCCAGCAGTATAACTAGCGGGGTTACCTACGAGCAGTACTTC	CASSITSGVTYEQYF	NA	TRBD2	TRBV28	TRBJ2-7
TGTGCCAGCACAAGTCCACAGGGTAATCAGCCCCAGCATTTT	CASTSPQGNQPQHF	few	NA	TRBV27	TRBJ1-5
TGTGCCAGCAGCTTTACGGTACAGCAAGAGACCCAGTACTTC	CASSFTVQQETQYF	NA	NA	TRBV7-9	TRBJ2-5
TGTGCCAGCAGTGACTCTACAGGGGGATCCGGGGAGCTGTTTTTT	CASSDSTGGSGELFF	NA	TRBD1	TRBV6-4	TRBJ2-2
TGTGCCAGCAGCGGGGGGGCTAGCTGGGGGGAGACCCAGTACTTC	CASSGGASWGETQYF	NA	TRBD2	TRBV2	TRBJ2-5
TGTGCCAGCAGCTTCGGCGGATTAGGTACAGATACGCAGTATTTT	CASSFGGLGTDTQYF	once	NA	TRBV5-6	TRBJ2-3
TGTGCCAGCAGTCACAGGGGACAAGGGTCCGGAGATGCTTTCTTT	CASSHRGQGSGDAFF	few	TRBD1	TRBV6-6	TRBJ1-1
TGTGCCAGCAGATCCTCGAGGAGAACCTACGAGCAGTACTTC	CASRSSRRTYEQYF	once	NA	TRBV27	TRBJ2-7
TGTGCCAGCAGCTTAGTATATCGGGGGGTGAATGGATACGAGCAGTACTTC	CASSLVYRGVNGYEQYF	NA	TRBD2	TRBV7-2	TRBJ2-7
TGCGCCAGCAGCTTGGCCGGGCGGGAGGGTTCCTACGAGCAGTACTTC	CASSLAGREGSYEQYF	few	TRBD2	TRBV5-1	TRBJ2-7
TGTGCCAGCAGCGATCAGGGTGATGACACTGAAGCTTTCTTT	CASSDQGDDTEAFF	NA	NA	TRBV7-6	TRBJ1-1